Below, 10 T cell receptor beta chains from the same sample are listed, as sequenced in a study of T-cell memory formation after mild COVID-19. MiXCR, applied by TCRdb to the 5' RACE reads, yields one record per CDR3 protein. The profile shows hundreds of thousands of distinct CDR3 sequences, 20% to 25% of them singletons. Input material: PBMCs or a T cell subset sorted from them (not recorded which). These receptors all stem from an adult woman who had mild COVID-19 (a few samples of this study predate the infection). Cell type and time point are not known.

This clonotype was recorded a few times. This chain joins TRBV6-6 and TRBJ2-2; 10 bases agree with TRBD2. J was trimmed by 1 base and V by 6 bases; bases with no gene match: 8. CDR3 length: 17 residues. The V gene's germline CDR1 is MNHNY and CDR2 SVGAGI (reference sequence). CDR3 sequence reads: CASRPSGGAWNTGELFF. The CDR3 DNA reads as TGTGCCAGCAGGCCCAGCGGGGGGGCCTGGAACACCGGGGAGCTGTTTTTT.

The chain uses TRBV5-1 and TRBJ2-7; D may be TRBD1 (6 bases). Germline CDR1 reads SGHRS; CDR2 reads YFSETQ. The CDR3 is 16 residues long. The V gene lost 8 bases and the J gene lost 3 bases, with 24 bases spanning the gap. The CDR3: CASTERSDRPHYEQYF. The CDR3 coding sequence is TGCGCCAGTACCGAGCGTTCCGACAGGCCGCACTACGAGCAGTACTTC.

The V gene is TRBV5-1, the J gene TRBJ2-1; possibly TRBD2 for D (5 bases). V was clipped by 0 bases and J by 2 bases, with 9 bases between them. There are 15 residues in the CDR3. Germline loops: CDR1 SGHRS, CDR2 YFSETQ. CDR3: CASSLVPGTYNEQFF. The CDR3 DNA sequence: TGCGCCAGCAGCTTGGTACCCGGGACCTACAATGAGCAGTTCTTC.

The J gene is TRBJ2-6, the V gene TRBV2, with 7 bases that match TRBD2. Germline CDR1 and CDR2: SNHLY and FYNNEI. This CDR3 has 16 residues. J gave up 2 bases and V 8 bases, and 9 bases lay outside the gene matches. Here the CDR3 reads CASSGRARAGANVLTF. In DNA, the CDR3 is TGTGCCAGCTCTGGGAGGGCCAGGGCTGGGGCCAACGTCCTGACTTTC.

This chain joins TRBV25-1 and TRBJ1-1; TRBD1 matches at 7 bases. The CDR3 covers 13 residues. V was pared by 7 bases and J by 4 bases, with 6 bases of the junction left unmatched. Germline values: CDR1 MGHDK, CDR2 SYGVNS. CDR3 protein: CASTRGRGTEAFF. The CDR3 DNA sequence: TGTGCCAGCACCAGGGGGAGGGGCACTGAAGCTTTCTTT.

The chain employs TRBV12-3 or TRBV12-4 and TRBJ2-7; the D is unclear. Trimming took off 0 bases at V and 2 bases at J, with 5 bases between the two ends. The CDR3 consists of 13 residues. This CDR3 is CASSLAVPYEQYF. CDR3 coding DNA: TGTGCCAGCAGTTTAGCAGTGCCCTACGAGCAGTACTTC.

In nucleotides, the CDR3 is TGTGCCATCAGTGAGGAGCCTAGCTTGAACACCGGGGAGCTGTTTTTT. Protein product: CAISEEPSLNTGELFF. The chain combines TRBV10-3 with TRBJ2-2; D is possibly TRBD2 (5 bases). The CDR3 extends over 16 amino acids. Germline assignment: CDR1 ENHRY and CDR2 SYGVKD. Trimming left V 2 bases short and J 1 base short, with 11 bases between.

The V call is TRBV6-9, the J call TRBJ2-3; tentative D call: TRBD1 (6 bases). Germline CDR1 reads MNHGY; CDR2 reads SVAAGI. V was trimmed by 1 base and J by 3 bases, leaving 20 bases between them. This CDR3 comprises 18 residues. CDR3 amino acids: CASSYWFGRGRWTDTQYF. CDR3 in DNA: TGTGCCAGCAGTTATTGGTTTGGCAGGGGTAGATGGACAGATACGCAGTATTTT.

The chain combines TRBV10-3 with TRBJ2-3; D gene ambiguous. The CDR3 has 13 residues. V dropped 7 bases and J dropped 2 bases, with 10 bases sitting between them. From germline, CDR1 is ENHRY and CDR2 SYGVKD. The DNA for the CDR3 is TGTGCCATCACCCCAGGCCTCACAGATACGCAGTATTTT. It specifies CAITPGLTDTQYF.

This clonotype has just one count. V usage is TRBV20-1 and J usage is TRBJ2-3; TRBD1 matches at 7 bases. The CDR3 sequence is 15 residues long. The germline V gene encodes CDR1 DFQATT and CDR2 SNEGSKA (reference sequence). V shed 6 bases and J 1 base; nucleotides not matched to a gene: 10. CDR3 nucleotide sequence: TGCAGTGCCAGACGACAGGGCGAGGGCACAGATACGCAGTATTTT. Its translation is CSARRQGEGTDTQYF.